This TCR beta chain came from a study of blood T cells in healthy people across ages. Study observations and caveats: A roughly linear age-dependent decrease characterized TCR beta diversity per million T cells.

In the case of this clonotype: Its cognate antigen is unknown.

The use of a sample-barcoded 5' primer and a J-beta primer mix characterized a second PCR of roughly 6 to 11 cycles. TCRdb fed the 5' RACE reads into MiXCR, producing one record per CDR3 protein. Of some 1.8 million distinct CDR3 sequences listed, around 40% were seen once; the top ten hold under 25%. V was trimmed by 5 bases and J by 0 bases, leaving 11 bases between them. CDR1 is SEHNR and CDR2 is FQNEAQ in the germline V gene (reference sequence). The CDR3 consists of 15 residues. The clonotype comes from a human donor in good health. The chain links TRBV7-9 to TRBJ2-1; D may be TRBD1 (5 bases). Material for sequencing was blood. CDR3 nucleotides: TGTGCCAGCAGCCTCATCAGGGCCTCCTACAATGAGCAGTTCTTC. Encoded protein: CASSLIRASYNEQFF.